This T cell receptor beta chain comes out of a study of Tregs in tolerant kidney transplant recipients. This clone has a single count. Germline values: CDR1 SGHNT, CDR2 YENEEA. The CDR3 spans 15 residues. V dropped 5 bases and J dropped 1; count of bases not matched to a gene: 4. TCRdb's copy holds only in-frame clones and misses some; the assay was immunoSEQ multiplex PCR. This sample has tens of thousands of clones; over 80% occur once, and the top ten carry about 4.5%. Thawed PBMCs were FACS-sorted into unstimulated CD4+CD25+CD127- regulatory T cells, CD4+CD25- non-regulatory cells, CD4 and CD8 cells.

The source is a human donor in good health. This chain uses TRBV11-3 with TRBJ2-3, with TRBD2 matching 9 bases. The sample consisted of CD4+ T cells from blood. For the CDR3, the DNA is TGTGCCAGCAGCCCATTAGCGGGAGGCACAGATACGCAGTATTTT. Translated: CASSPLAGGTDTQYF.